The 17 T cell receptor beta chains below come from one sample, sequenced in a study of control samples from healthy donors and cancer patients. The repertoire was sequenced with immunoSEQ multiplex PCR; TCRdb's copy has only in-frame clones and lacks some. The sample has roughly 100,000 clones, 92% seen once; the top ten hold 2% to 2.5%. The sequencing input was blood. The receptors come from a woman aged 18-29 years in good health.

This clone appeared a few times. At one end the junction does not follow the germline gene, possibly because of a read error. V gene TRBV28 combines with J gene TRBJ1-1; D is uncertain. CDR3 length: 12 residues. Germline CDR1 MDHEN, CDR2 SYDVKM. CDR3 nucleotides: TGTGCCAGCACTTTAATGAACACTGAAGCTTTCTTT. Amino acids: CASTLMNTEAFF.

The chain joins TRBV24-1 to TRBJ2-1; D perhaps matches TRBD2 (7 bases). Germline V gives CDR1 KGHDR, CDR2 SFDVKD. V was pared by 3 bases and J by 5 bases, with 13 bases between. This CDR3 is 15 amino acids long. This chain's CDR3 is CATSDRGAWDNEQFF. CDR3 bases: TGTGCCACCAGTGATCGGGGGGCCTGGGACAATGAGCAGTTCTTC.

This rearrangement joins TRBV6-5 to TRBJ1-3; weak D call: TRBD1 (5 bases). CDR1 is MNHEY, CDR2 SVGAGI, per germline. The CDR3 has 14 residues. V gave up 4 bases and J gave up 4 bases, with 11 bases separating them. Here the CDR3 reads CASSSGARGNTIYF. CDR3 DNA sequence: TGTGCCAGCAGTTCCGGGGCGCGGGGAAACACCATATATTTT.

This clone was observed a handful of times. The V call is TRBV3-1 (or the pseudogene TRBV3-2), the J call TRBJ1-1; D not resolved. V was shortened by 3 bases and J by 1 base, with 6 bases between the two germline ends. The CDR3 is 13 amino acids. CDR1 and CDR2 from the germline V gene are LGHDT and YNNKEL (reference sequence). The CDR3 coding sequence is TGTGCCAGCAGCCAGGGCGGGAACACTGAAGCTTTCTTT. Protein sequence: CASSQGGNTEAFF.

This chain links TRBV30 with TRBJ2-1; 7 bases map to TRBD2. V shed 1 base and J 1 base; nucleotides not matched to a gene: 4. Germline-derived CDR1 and CDR2 are GTSNPN and SVGIG (reference sequence). This CDR3 contains 15 residues. CDR3 region: CAWSDGGFSYNEQFF. CDR3 in DNA: TGTGCCTGGAGTGACGGGGGGTTTTCCTACAATGAGCAGTTCTTC. The complete variable domain, with remaining parts taken from reference TRBV30 and TRBJ2-1, reads SQTIHQWPATLVQPVGSPLSLECTVEGTSNPNLYWYRQAAGRGLQLLFYSVGIGQISSEVPQNLSASRPQDRQFILSSKKLLLSDSGFYLCAWSDGGFSYNEQFFGPGTRLTVL.

This rearrangement joins TRBV5-4 to TRBJ1-2; no definite D call. This CDR3 contains 13 residues. The V end was cut by 1 base, the J end by 7 bases, with 11 bases between. The germline gives CDR1 SGHNT, CDR2 YYREEE (reference sequence). This CDR3 reads CASSLTQGPGYTF. The CDR3 DNA is TGTGCCAGCAGCTTGACTCAAGGGCCTGGCTACACCTTC.

The rearrangement joins TRBV6-2 or TRBV6-3 to TRBJ2-3; D is unresolved. The V gene lost 2 bases and the J gene lost 0 bases, with 15 bases spanning the gap. This CDR3 has 17 amino acids. Germline CDR1 reads MNHEY; CDR2 reads SVGEGT. CDR3 loop: CASSYLDGRTSTDTQYF. CDR3 in DNA: TGTGCCAGCAGTTACCTAGACGGGCGAACTAGCACAGATACGCAGTATTTT.

V gene TRBV7-2 combines with J gene TRBJ2-3, with D possibly being TRBD1 (5 bases). In germline, CDR1 is SGHTA, CDR2 FQGNSA. The CDR3 sequence is 14 residues long. V was pared by 2 bases and J by 1 base, with 7 bases between. The DNA for the CDR3 is TGTGCCAGCAGCTTATTCAGGGGCACAGATACGCAGTATTTT. Protein sequence: CASSLFRGTDTQYF.

The rearrangement uses TRBV6-5 and TRBJ2-7; 7 bases line up with TRBD1. This CDR3 region has 14 residues. Trimming removed 6 bases from V and 4 bases from J; junction bases left unmatched: 9. In germline, CDR1 is MNHEY, CDR2 SVGAGI. The CDR3 here is CASRAAGRGYEQYF. DNA for the CDR3: TGTGCCAGCAGGGCCGCGGGCAGGGGGTACGAGCAGTACTTC.

This clone showed up just once. The V and J genes are TRBV5-1 and TRBJ2-1; D possibly corresponds to TRBD2 (6 bases). V lost 1 base and J 9 bases, leaving 17 bases between the germline ends. The V gene's germline CDR1 is SGHRS and CDR2 YFSETQ. This CDR3 comprises 15 residues. In DNA form, the CDR3 reads TGCGCCAGCAGCTTGAGACAGCGGGTAAACCCTGAGCAGTTCTTC. Protein: CASSLRQRVNPEQFF.

The V call is TRBV6-5, the J call TRBJ1-5; D unclear. The germline V gene encodes CDR1 MNHEY and CDR2 SVGAGI. V was shortened by 3 bases and J by 8 bases, with 17 bases between the two germline ends. The CDR3 runs 15 residues. This chain's CDR3 is CASSYINSPGEPQHF. CDR3 coding DNA: TGTGCCAGCAGTTATATTAACAGCCCTGGCGAGCCCCAGCATTTT.

This clone showed up just once. The chain joins TRBV12-3 or TRBV12-4 to TRBJ1-5; 8 bases are a match to TRBD1. V was clipped by 6 bases and J by 9 bases; unmatched bases: 4. The CDR3 covers 12 residues. The DNA of the CDR3 is TGTGCCAGCAGACCTGACAGGGGGCCCCAGCATTTT. It codes for CASRPDRGPQHF.

This clone is a singleton in its sample. This sequence joins TRBV5-1 and TRBJ2-1; 9 bases match TRBD2. The V gene end was trimmed by 5 bases and the J gene end by 7 bases; junction bases not matched to a gene: 10. The germline V gene encodes CDR1 SGHRS and CDR2 YFSETQ. The CDR3 totals 15 residues. CDR3 nucleotides: TGCGCCAGCAGAAGTAGACTAGCGGAAGAGAATGAGCAGTTCTTC. This sequence encodes CASRSRLAEENEQFF.

The chain joins TRBV6-2 or TRBV6-3 to TRBJ1-2; maybe TRBD1 (5 bases). The CDR3 sequence is 14 residues long. V lost 6 bases and J 8 bases, leaving 19 bases between the germline ends. Germline V lookup: CDR1 MNHEY, CDR2 SVGEGT. In DNA form, the CDR3 reads TGTGCCAGCAGCCGATCGAGGGGCCCGAGGGGCTACACCTTC. Its translation: CASSRSRGPRGYTF.

The chain employs TRBV7-6 and TRBJ1-2; D may be TRBD1 (5 bases). Germline V gene data show CDR1 as SGHVS and CDR2 as FNYEAQ. Trimming stripped 4 bases from V and 4 bases from J, with 13 bases between. The CDR3 consists of 14 residues. CDR3 bases: TGTGCCAGCAGCTCCGACAGTCTTGGCTATGGCTACACCTTC. Its translation: CASSSDSLGYGYTF.

This clone was seen a single time. The chain is built from TRBV10-3 and TRBJ2-1; D is unresolved. This CDR3 comprises 14 residues. Germline V CDR1 and CDR2: ENHRY, SYGVKD. V gave up 0 bases and J gave up 6 bases, with 9 bases separating them. DNA for the CDR3: TGTGCCATCAGTGAGTCGAATGGGTTCAATGAGCAGTTCTTC. It yields the protein CAISESNGFNEQFF.

The rearrangement links TRBV6-5 to TRBJ1-2; D is unresolved. Looked up from germline, CDR1 is MNHEY and CDR2 is SVGAGI. The CDR3 covers 10 residues. V was clipped by 6 bases and J by 8 bases, with 7 bases between them. The CDR3 here is CASRDLGYTF. In DNA form, the CDR3 reads TGTGCCAGCAGGGATTTGGGCTACACCTTC.